The 23 T cell receptor beta chains listed next were all sequenced from one sample in a study of blood T cell repertoires in COVID-19. Only in-frame clones appear in the TCRdb table, and some are missing; sequencing was by immunoSEQ multiplex PCR. The data show 350,000 to 550,000 clones, nearly 90% seen once. Input material: PBMCs or T cells enriched from blood (not recorded which). These receptors originate from a woman between 18 and 29 years old with acute COVID-19.

The gene calls are TRBV7-9 and TRBJ1-5, with 7 nucleotides matching TRBD1. V dropped 5 bases and J dropped 7; count of bases not matched to a gene: 5. This CDR3 is 13 amino acids long. Germline V CDR1 and CDR2: SEHNR, FQNEAQ (reference sequence). CDR3 nucleotides: TGTGCCAGCAGCCGTACAGGGGAACAGCCCCAGCATTTT. This sequence encodes CASSRTGEQPQHF.

V usage is TRBV7-2 and J usage is TRBJ2-7, with TRBD1 matching over 9 bases. The ends lost 6 bases at V and 3 bases at J; junction bases unmatched: 12. CDR3 length: 16 amino acids. Germline V CDR1 and CDR2: SGHTA, FQGNSA. This chain's CDR3 is CASSPPPGTGNYEQYF. In DNA, the CDR3 is TGTGCCAGCAGTCCGCCTCCCGGGACAGGGAACTACGAGCAGTACTTC.

V is TRBV19 and J is TRBJ1-3; D remains unclear. V lost 8 bases to trimming and J lost 0 bases, with 8 bases between them. Germline assignment: CDR1 LNHDA and CDR2 SQIVND (reference sequence). The CDR3 has 13 residues. Here the CDR3 DNA reads TGTGCCAGTTGGCAGGTCTCTGGAAACACCATATATTTT. This sequence encodes CASWQVSGNTIYF.

The chain is built from TRBV4-3 and TRBJ2-1; 7 nucleotides align to TRBD1. This CDR3 comprises 12 residues. Trimming took 4 bases from V and 7 from J; bases not matched to a gene: 1. Germline loops: CDR1 LGHNA, CDR2 YSLEER. The CDR3 sequence: CASSLTGNEQFF. The CDR3 DNA sequence: TGCGCCAGCAGCCTGACAGGGAATGAGCAGTTCTTC.

Comments on this clone: Other DNA sequences from this sample encode an identical CDR3 as well. The chain carries TRBV18 and TRBJ2-2; 11 bases agree with TRBD1. CDR3 size: 15 residues. CDR1 and CDR2 from the germline V gene are KGHSH and LQKENI. Losses at the gene ends were 3 bases for V and 3 bases for J; bases not matched to a gene: 0. The CDR3 sequence is CASSPGQGDTGELFF. The CDR3 DNA follows: TGTGCCAGCTCACCGGGACAGGGGGACACCGGGGAGCTGTTTTTT. The whole variable domain, remainder taken from reference TRBV18 and TRBJ2-2, is NAGVMQNPRHLVRRRGQEARLRCSPMKGHSHVYWYRQLPEEGLKFMVYLQKENIIDESGMPKERFSAEFPKEGPSILRIQQVVRGDSAAYFCASSPGQGDTGELFFGEGSRLTVL.

The chain couples TRBV27 to TRBJ1-4; D gene uncertain. Germline loops: CDR1 MNHEY, CDR2 SMNVEV (reference sequence). The CDR3 is made up of 15 amino acids. V was cut by 7 bases and J by 0 bases, with 12 bases left in between. Here the CDR3 reads CASTPAAPTNEKLFF. In DNA form, the CDR3 reads TGTGCCAGCACCCCAGCGGCACCAACTAATGAAAAACTGTTTTTT.

The rearrangement uses TRBV11-3 and TRBJ2-1; 8 bases fit TRBD2. The J segment lost 2 bases and the V segment lost 5 bases, leaving 11 bases of the junction unmatched. Germline V lookup: CDR1 SGHNT, CDR2 YENEEA. This CDR3 has 17 residues. CDR3 region: CASSPMDGSGAYNEQFF. CDR3 in DNA: TGTGCCAGCAGCCCGATGGATGGTAGCGGGGCCTACAATGAGCAGTTCTTC. The variable domain in full, completed from reference TRBV11-3 and TRBJ2-1, reads EAGVVQSPRYKIIEKKQPVAFWCNPISGHNTLYWYLQNLGQGPELLIRYENEEAVDDSQLPKDRFSAERLKGVDSTLKIQPAELGDSAVYLCASSPMDGSGAYNEQFFGPGTRLTVL.

This sequence joins TRBV29-1 and TRBJ1-3; TRBD1 is a possible D gene (6 bases). The germline V gene encodes CDR1 SQVTM and CDR2 ANQGSEA. The V and J ends lost 6 bases and 5 bases respectively, with 8 bases between them. The CDR3 consists of 11 residues. CDR3 in DNA: TGCAGCGTGCAGGGGAGAAACACCATATATTTT. Residues: CSVQGRNTIYF.

The chain employs TRBV6-6 and TRBJ1-1, with D possibly matching TRBD1 (6 bases). Germline assignment: CDR1 MNHNY and CDR2 SVGAGI (reference sequence). This CDR3 has 13 residues. Trimming removed 4 bases from V and 7 bases from J, with 13 bases in between. CDR3 DNA sequence: TGTGCCAGCAGTTCGACAGGCCAGGGTGAAGCTTTCTTT. Encoded protein: CASSSTGQGEAFF.

The chain is built from TRBV28 and TRBJ1-4, with 8 bases that match TRBD1. CDR3 length: 15 amino acids. The germline CDR1 and CDR2 sequences are MDHEN and SYDVKM. The V segment lost 5 bases and the J segment 4 bases; nucleotides outside the gene matches: 6. Here the CDR3 DNA reads TGTGCCAGCAGTACTCAGGGGGCGGGTAATGAAAAACTGTTTTTT. It translates to CASSTQGAGNEKLFF.

The rearrangement joins TRBV11-2 to TRBJ2-5; TRBD1 agrees at 8 bases. The ends lost 6 bases at V and 5 bases at J; junction bases unmatched: 8. The V gene's germline CDR1 is SGHAT and CDR2 FQNNGV. The CDR3 spans 14 residues. The CDR3 is CASRETGEWETQYF. Here the CDR3 DNA reads TGTGCCAGCAGGGAGACAGGGGAGTGGGAGACCCAGTACTTC.

This chain links TRBV10-3 with TRBJ1-2; 8 bases line up with TRBD1. Germline CDR1 ENHRY, CDR2 SYGVKD. V trimming: 4 bases; J trimming: 2 bases; junction bases outside the gene matches: 6. This CDR3 contains 15 residues. CDR3 in DNA: TGTGCCATCAGTGGAAGGACAGGGCAGAACTATGGCTACACCTTC. Translation: CAISGRTGQNYGYTF.

This clone showed up just once. The gene calls are TRBV5-1 and TRBJ1-5, with unresolved D. Trimming shortened V by 0 bases and J by 4 bases, and 11 bases separated the two germline ends. The CDR3 spans 15 residues. Germline CDR1 SGHRS, CDR2 YFSETQ. The CDR3 here is CASSLEAGRNQPQHF. CDR3 coding DNA: TGCGCCAGCAGCTTGGAAGCCGGGAGGAATCAGCCCCAGCATTTT. Variable domain in full (rest from reference TRBV5-1 and TRBJ1-5): KAGVTQTPRYLIKTRGQQVTLSCSPISGHRSVSWYQQTPGQGLQFLFEYFSETQRNKGNFPGRFSGRQFSNSRSEMNVSTLELGDSALYLCASSLEAGRNQPQHFGDGTRLSIL.

The rearrangement uses TRBV11-2 and TRBJ2-2; 11 nucleotides match TRBD2. V shed 1 base, J shed 6 bases, and the junction held 4 bases outside the gene matches. The CDR3 covers 16 residues. Germline V lookup: CDR1 SGHAT, CDR2 FQNNGV. CDR3 sequence (DNA): TGTGCCAGCAGCTTAGGGGGGACTAGCGGAGCCGGGGAGCTGTTTTTT. Amino acids: CASSLGGTSGAGELFF.

This rearrangement joins TRBV5-1 to TRBJ1-5; 7 nucleotides line up with TRBD1. The CDR3 is 14 amino acids. Germline trimming cut 0 bases from V and 7 bases from J; bases unmatched to any gene: 4. Germline CDR1 SGHRS, CDR2 YFSETQ. CDR3 DNA: TGCGCCAGCAGCTTGGGGCAGGGGGTCCAGCCCCAGCATTTT. Translated, it gives CASSLGQGVQPQHF.

The rearrangement uses TRBV23-1 and TRBJ2-7; D call uncertain. TRBV23-1 is classed as an ORF, of uncertain function. CDR3 length: 15 residues. V lost 0 bases and J lost 0, with 9 bases in between. Written as DNA, the CDR3 is TGCGCCAGCAGTCAATCGTATGACACCTCCTACGAGCAGTACTTC. Translation: CASSQSYDTSYEQYF.

The J gene is TRBJ2-7, the V gene TRBV10-3; 12 nucleotides line up with TRBD1. The ends lost 6 bases at V and 6 bases at J; junction bases unmatched: 6. The germline CDR1 and CDR2 sequences are ENHRY and SYGVKD. This CDR3 spans 14 amino acids. The CDR3 nucleotides read TGTGCCATCAGGTCCGGGACAGGGGGCTTCGAGCAGTACTTC. Its protein is CAIRSGTGGFEQYF.

The rearrangement links TRBV27 to TRBJ1-2; 7 bases line up with TRBD1. The CDR3 loop spans 16 amino acids. Trimming at V came to 5 bases and at J to 1 base, leaving 10 bases not matched to a gene. Germline CDR1 and CDR2: MNHEY and SMNVEV (reference sequence). The CDR3 sequence is CASSARDSSINYGYTF. Written as DNA, the CDR3 is TGTGCCAGCAGTGCTCGGGACAGCAGTATTAACTATGGCTACACCTTC.

The chain couples TRBV28 to TRBJ2-1; the D gene is possibly TRBD1 (5 bases). The CDR3 has 18 residues. V gave up 7 bases and J gave up 0 bases, with 22 bases separating them. Germline V gene data show CDR1 as MDHEN and CDR2 as SYDVKM. The CDR3 bases are TGTGCCAGCATCGACCTTATGGGGCGGAGTCTCTCCTACAATGAGCAGTTCTTC. Translating gives CASIDLMGRSLSYNEQFF.

This clone occurred once. V and J are TRBV30 and TRBJ1-3, with D perhaps matching TRBD1 (6 bases). CDR1 is GTSNPN and CDR2 is SVGIG in the germline V gene (reference sequence). This CDR3 region has 14 residues. Trimming stripped 4 bases from V and 4 bases from J, with 14 bases between. The CDR3: CAWNRGGSGNTIYF. The CDR3, as DNA: TGTGCCTGGAATAGAGGGGGTTCAGGAAACACCATATATTTT.

The chain has TRBV15 and TRBJ1-5, with 7 bases fitting TRBD1. Germline values: CDR1 LNHNV, CDR2 YYDKDF (reference sequence). This CDR3 comprises 16 residues. After removal of 1 base from V and 6 bases from J, the junction contained 9 bases not matched to a gene. CDR3 bases: TGTGCCACCAGCAGAGGGTATGAGGGGGCGGGTCAGCCCCAGCATTTT. Protein sequence: CATSRGYEGAGQPQHF.

V is TRBV5-6 and J is TRBJ2-7, with D uncertain. The germline gives CDR1 SGHDT, CDR2 YYEEEE. The CDR3 is 13 amino acids. V was clipped by 4 bases and J by 2 bases, with 10 bases between them. The CDR3 DNA reads as TGTGCCAGCAGCCCAGGTCCTGCCTACGAGCAGTACTTC. Its protein is CASSPGPAYEQYF.

The chain uses TRBV27 and TRBJ2-7; 9 bases are a match to TRBD1. This CDR3 is built from 16 residues. V lost 5 bases and J lost 1; bases outside the gene matches: 9. Germline CDR1 is MNHEY and CDR2 is SMNVEV (reference sequence). In DNA form, the CDR3 reads TGTGCCAGCAGTGCCGCTCGACAGGGGGTATCCTACGAGCAGTACTTC. This codes for CASSAARQGVSYEQYF.